This T cell receptor (beta chain) is drawn from a study of graft-versus-host responses after intestinal transplantation. The CDR3 extends over 21 amino acids. Trimming left V 1 base short and J 5 bases short, with 30 bases between. CDR1 is SGHDN, CDR2 FVKESK, per germline. Using immunoSEQ multiplex PCR, the repertoire was profiled, and TCRdb retains in-frame clones only, with some absent. The sample lists tens of thousands of clones; about 92% were seen once. The sample consisted of PBMCs, taken about 70 days after intestinal transplant. V usage is TRBV14 and J usage is TRBJ1-5; D is unresolved. This TCR was sampled from a human patient who received an intestinal transplant, so some T cells may come from the graft donor. This CDR3 is CASSQVGVTSQKVGLDQPQHF. CDR3 DNA: TGTGCCAGCAGCCAAGTTGGAGTTACCTCACAAAAGGTTGGACTGGATCAGCCCCAGCATTTT.